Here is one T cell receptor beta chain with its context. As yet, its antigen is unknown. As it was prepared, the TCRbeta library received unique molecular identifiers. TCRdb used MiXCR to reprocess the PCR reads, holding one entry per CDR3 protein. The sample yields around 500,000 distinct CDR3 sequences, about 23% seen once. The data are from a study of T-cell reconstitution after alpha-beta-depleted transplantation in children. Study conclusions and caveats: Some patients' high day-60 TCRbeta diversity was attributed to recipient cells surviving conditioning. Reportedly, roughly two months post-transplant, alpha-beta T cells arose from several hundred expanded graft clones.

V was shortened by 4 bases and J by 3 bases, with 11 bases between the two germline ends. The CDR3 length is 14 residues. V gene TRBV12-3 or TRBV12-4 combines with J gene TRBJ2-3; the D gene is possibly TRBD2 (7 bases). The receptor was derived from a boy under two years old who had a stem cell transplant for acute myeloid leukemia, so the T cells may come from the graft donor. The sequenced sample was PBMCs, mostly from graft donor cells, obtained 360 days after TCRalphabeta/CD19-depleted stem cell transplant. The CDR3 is CASSWGGRTDTQYF. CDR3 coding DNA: TGTGCCAGCAGTTGGGGGGGCCGGACAGATACGCAGTATTTT.